A single T cell receptor beta chain is shown here with its context. The antigen it binds to is not known. The record has no base qualities; no much larger clone is one base away. These data come from a study of shared clonotypes between healthy human individuals (dated by TCRdb to about 2020). With respect to the entire study: The cohort comprised two women and a few men aged 18 to 49 years. The study deeply sequenced blood TCR repertoires of roughly five healthy adults to estimate repertoire size and the extent of clonotype sharing between individuals. To increase sequencing depth and limit assay-specific biases, different laboratories used diverse techniques to prepare libraries and sequence TCR repertoires. Per donor, leukapheresis produced somewhere between about 0.85 and 9.5 billion PBMCs. Broad study findings and their caveats: The small number of donors limited the genetic and exposure-history diversity represented. Sampling was restricted to blood, and TCR repertoires in tissues likely differ from the TCR repertoires found in blood. Based on pairwise subsampling, the degree of clonotype sharing among donors was expected to be affected by sequencing depth.

The donors were healthy, HIV-negative adults with no recently reported acute infections or vaccinations. Every donor was a Caucasian adult residing in Nashville, Tennessee, USA. For unsorted samples, some 100 million PBMCs were counted and genomic DNA was extracted with the QIAamp DNA Blood Mini kit. Blood was obtained by leukapheresis, after which PBMCs were separated by Ficoll-Histopaque density gradient centrifugation and cryopreserved in liquid nitrogen vapor phase. Using the deep immunoSEQ assay, multiplex PCR amplified TCR CDR3 regions from genomic DNA. Genomic DNA extracted from each cell subset was distributed evenly over all wells of several immunoSEQ 96-well plates, and each plate served as one replicate. For unsorted PBMC, each replicate PCR was loaded with roughly 330 ng genomic DNA, equivalent to around 30,000 T cell genomes. Unsorted PBMC genomic DNA was sequenced across ten immunoSEQ deep assay plates. Purified libraries were measured with a Qubit 3.0 fluorometer, size-checked on a Bioanalyzer 2100, and measured again with the KAPA Library Quantification kit. A separate single-read 150-cycle Illumina NextSeq 550 flow cell was used to sequence each immunoSEQ 96-well plate. The source study handled its data this way. Because the immunoSEQ output held only junctional sequences and lacked quality scores, the filtering could not match the filtering applied to full-length reads. To assign V/J genes and CDR3, sequences were annotated using PyIR, a Python wrapper for IgBLAST v1.9, with IMGT germline references. Reads were filtered out if the reads had weak V/J assignments (E-value above 1e-6), no CDR3, stop codons, out-of-frame junctions, or ambiguous translated residues. A V3J clonotype was defined by an identical inferred V gene, J gene, and CDR3 amino acid sequence. To compute the percentage overlap between repertoires, the number of shared unique clonotypes was divided by the size of the smaller repertoire. Richness of each repertoire was evaluated using RTK rarefaction, the Chao1 estimator, and Recon v2.1 estimates of unobserved clonotypes. The table was pulled from immuneACCESS by TCRdb, which kept in-frame rearrangements only. Such tables lose some clones; where checked, under half of the loss comes from unresolved V genes, and the rest has no known cause. V and J calls and clone size are as listed in that table; D and trimming were resolved from the DNA. The sample table contains about half a million clones; only one count was recorded for 70% to 80% of them. 12% of the sample goes to the ten largest clones.

Trimming removed 6 bases from V and 10 bases from J, leaving 13 bases between the germline ends. CDR1 is given as DFQATT and CDR2 as SNEGSKA, both from the germline V gene (reference sequence). The CDR3 covers 11 residues, taking in both the cysteine and the phenylalanine. Only CDR3 DNA remains: 33 bases, in frame from the first base. Sequencing was performed on PBMCs. This clonotype originated in a woman between 40 and 55 years old in good health. Some clones in this sample may be carry-over from other donors' samples. The chain links TRBV20-1 with TRBJ2-1; the D gene cannot be resolved reliably. Read as DNA, the sequence is TGCAGTGCCCAACCGGTGGCCGAGCAGTTCTTC. This is translated as CSAQPVAEQFF.